The 11 T cell receptor beta chains reported below all come from one sample, sequenced in a study of shared clonotypes between healthy human individuals. Repertoires were generated with immunoSEQ multiplex PCR, while TCRdb's copy carries only in-frame clones and drops some. The data show 190,000 or so clones, with over 50% seen just once and roughly 10% held by the top ten. Sequencing input: memory CD4+ T cells sorted from blood. Regarding subset: CD45RA-negative fraction. Source of these receptors: a man aged 25-45 years in good health.

The chain uses TRBV29-1 and TRBJ2-1; 8 bases are a match to TRBD2. Looked up from germline, CDR1 is SQVTM and CDR2 is ANQGSEA. V gave up 6 bases and J gave up 5 bases; unmatched junction bases: 6. This CDR3 has 13 residues. CDR3 sequence (DNA): TGCAGCGTCCAACGGGGGGGGGACAATGAGCAGTTCTTC. The encoded protein is CSVQRGGDNEQFF.

This chain uses TRBV27 with TRBJ1-5; D perhaps matches TRBD1 (6 bases). The length of the CDR3 is 13 residues. V lost 4 bases to trimming and J lost 5 bases, with 9 bases between them. CDR1 MNHEY and CDR2 SMNVEV come from the germline V gene (reference sequence). This chain's CDR3 is CASSSKGDQPQHF. The CDR3 coding sequence is TGTGCCAGCAGTTCAAAGGGGGATCAGCCCCAGCATTTT.

The chain is built from TRBV25-1 and TRBJ1-5; D is perhaps TRBD1 (6 bases). CDR1 and CDR2 (germline): MGHDK, SYGVNS. Trimming shortened V by 8 bases and J by 0 bases, and 20 bases separated the two germline ends. The CDR3 contains 17 residues. The CDR3 here is CASPPRQGIPSNQPQHF. CDR3 coding DNA: TGTGCCAGCCCCCCCCGGCAGGGGATACCTAGCAATCAGCCCCAGCATTTT.

The gene calls are TRBV29-1 and TRBJ2-1, with 7 bases lining up with TRBD1. The CDR3 consists of 15 residues. Germline CDR1 reads SQVTM; CDR2 reads ANQGSEA. The junction had 8 bases not matched to a gene; V was cut back by 0 bases and J by 6 bases. CDR3 DNA: TGCAGCGTTGAAGATCGAGACAGGGTGTTCAATGAGCAGTTCTTC. Translation gives CSVEDRDRVFNEQFF.

This rearrangement joins TRBV18 to TRBJ2-5, with D perhaps being TRBD1 or TRBD2 (5 bases each). Germline values: CDR1 KGHSH, CDR2 LQKENI. Trimming removed 3 bases at V and 3 bases at J, with 8 bases between. The CDR3 runs 13 residues. For the CDR3, the DNA is TGTGCCAGCTCACCCAGGGACGAAGAGACCCAGTACTTC. Protein product: CASSPRDEETQYF.

This clone has only a few counts. V is TRBV7-3 and J is TRBJ2-3, with a weak D call TRBD1 (5 bases). Trimming cost V 5 bases and J 1 base, with 10 bases left between them. Germline values: CDR1 SGHTA, CDR2 FQGTGA. The length of the CDR3 is 14 residues. Written as DNA, the CDR3 is TGTGCCAGCAGCAGGGGTTCGGGCACAGATACGCAGTATTTT. This sequence encodes CASSRGSGTDTQYF.

The chain is built from TRBV5-1 and TRBJ2-7, with TRBD2 matching 7 bases. J lost 5 bases, V lost 0 bases, and 5 bases had no gene match. Germline CDR1 is SGHRS and CDR2 is YFSETQ. This CDR3 comprises 14 residues. In DNA, the CDR3 is TGCGCCAGCAGCTTGGTTCCTAGCGGTGACGAGCAGTACTTC. Amino acids: CASSLVPSGDEQYF.

The chain couples TRBV7-2 to TRBJ2-1; either TRBD1 or TRBD2 may supply D (6 bases each). This CDR3 is 15 amino acids long. Per the germline V gene, CDR1 is SGHTA and CDR2 is FQGNSA. The germline V and J ends were trimmed by 1 base and 6 bases, with 13 bases remaining between them. In DNA form, the CDR3 reads TGTGCCAGCAGCTTAGAGGGGGGACACTTCAATGAGCAGTTCTTC. Translated: CASSLEGGHFNEQFF.

In its sample, this clone was seen many times. This sequence joins TRBV5-4 and TRBJ2-7; no reliable D call. Trimming stripped 3 bases from V and 7 bases from J, with 14 bases between. The CDR3 runs 13 residues. Germline values: CDR1 SGHNT, CDR2 YYREEE (reference sequence). This CDR3 reads CASSSIESVEQYF. The CDR3 DNA sequence: TGTGCCAGCAGCTCGATTGAGTCGGTAGAGCAGTACTTC.

The rearrangement joins TRBV27 to TRBJ2-3; 7 nucleotides match TRBD2. The germline V gene has CDR1 MNHEY and CDR2 SMNVEV (reference sequence). The ends lost 4 bases at V and 9 bases at J; junction bases unmatched: 13. The CDR3 loop spans 15 amino acids. For the CDR3, the DNA is TGTGCCAGCAGTTCTCGGGACTACTACTGGTACACGCAGTATTTT. It encodes CASSSRDYYWYTQYF.

This chain joins TRBV5-6 and TRBJ1-2; D not resolved. The germline V gene has CDR1 SGHDT and CDR2 YYEEEE. V lost 1 base to trimming and J lost 4 bases, with 8 bases between them. The length of the CDR3 is 13 residues. The CDR3 sequence: CASSLLQVYGYTF. As DNA, the CDR3 is TGTGCCAGCAGCTTGCTGCAGGTCTATGGCTACACCTTC.